The 21 T cell receptor beta chains below all came from one sample that was sequenced in a study of T cells in Graves' hyperthyroidism and ophthalmopathy. RNA transcripts gave rise to amplified TCR beta CDR3 regions. During a first-round RT-PCR of the TCR CDR3, the HTBI primer set was used. A single record per CDR3 protein comes from TCRdb applying MiXCR to the multiplex PCR reads. Here the sample spans around 340,000 distinct CDR3 sequences, around 16% being singletons. Sequencing input: blood. These TCRs come from a young man with Graves' hyperthyroidism.

Ten or more counts support this clonotype. The rearrangement joins TRBV6-1 to TRBJ2-3, with 9 bases that match TRBD2. The CDR3 covers 14 residues. V lost 6 bases to trimming and J lost 6 bases; unmatched junction nucleotides: 7. CDR1 is MNHNS and CDR2 is SASEGT in the germline V gene. CDR3 sequence reads: CASRLAGLTDTQYF. The CDR3 DNA is TGTGCCAGCAGACTAGCGGGTCTTACGGATACGCAGTATTTT.

This clonotype was recorded many times. The chain carries TRBV12-3 or TRBV12-4 and TRBJ2-3; D not resolved. V lost 3 bases, J lost 0 bases, and 10 bases lay in between. This CDR3 spans 15 amino acids. The CDR3 here is CASSFTSPSTDTQYF. The CDR3 DNA reads TGTGCCAGCAGTTTCACCAGCCCTAGCACAGATACGCAGTATTTT.

This clonotype showed up many times. The rearrangement joins TRBV20-1 to TRBJ2-7; TRBD1 is a possible D gene (6 bases). The CDR3 length is 12 residues. V was pared by 3 bases and J by 6 bases, with 12 bases between. CDR1 and CDR2 (germline): DFQATT, SNEGSKA (reference sequence). CDR3 amino acids: CSARGQGIEQYF. The CDR3 DNA sequence: TGCAGTGCTAGGGGGCAGGGGATCGAGCAGTACTTC.

This clonotype was seen a handful of times. The chain has TRBV7-9 and TRBJ2-5; D remains unclear. The V end lost 5 bases, the J end lost 1 base, and 11 bases lay between the germline ends. This CDR3 comprises 14 residues. CDR1 and CDR2 from the germline V gene are SEHNR and FQNEAQ (reference sequence). CDR3 nucleotides: TGTGCCAGCAGCCGTACTACCTCCCAAGAGACCCAGTACTTC. Encoded protein: CASSRTTSQETQYF. Full variable domain (missing parts from reference TRBV7-9 and TRBJ2-5): DTGVSQNPRHKITKRGQNVTFRCDPISEHNRLYWYRQTLGQGPEFLTYFQNEAQLEKSRLLSDRFSAERPKGSFSTLEIQRTEQGDSAMYLCASSRTTSQETQYFGPGTRLLVL.

Ten or more counts support this clonotype. The chain combines TRBV28 with TRBJ1-1; D is ambiguous. The germline V and J ends were trimmed by 2 bases and 4 bases, with 20 bases remaining between them. From germline, CDR1 is MDHEN and CDR2 SYDVKM. This CDR3 has 17 amino acids. This chain's CDR3 is CASSLRPVRATGTEAFF. The CDR3 region has the DNA TGTGCCAGCAGTTTAAGGCCTGTCCGGGCAACCGGCACTGAAGCTTTCTTT. The complete variable domain, with remaining parts taken from reference TRBV28 and TRBJ1-1, reads DVKVTQSSRYLVKRTGEKVFLECVQDMDHENMFWYRQDPGLGLRLIYFSYDVKMKEKGDIPEGYSVSREKKERFSLILESASTNQTSMYLCASSLRPVRATGTEAFFGQGTRLTVV.

This clonotype was detected a few times. The V call is TRBV5-8, the J call TRBJ2-5, with 7 positions matching TRBD2. The junction had 3 bases not matched to a gene; V was cut back by 1 base and J by 0 bases. Per the germline V gene, CDR1 is SGHTS and CDR2 is YDEGEE. The CDR3 is 15 amino acids. CDR3 in DNA: TGTGCCAGCAGCTTGTCTAGCGGATACCAAGAGACCCAGTACTTC. Amino acid sequence: CASSLSSGYQETQYF.

This clonotype was observed at least ten times. J is TRBJ2-1 and V is TRBV27; D not resolved. V was clipped by 7 bases and J by 5 bases, with 9 bases between them. This CDR3 is built from 12 residues. From germline, CDR1 is MNHEY and CDR2 SMNVEV (reference sequence). CDR3 sequence reads: CASIGGDNEQFF. The CDR3 DNA reads as TGTGCCAGCATAGGTGGAGACAATGAGCAGTTCTTC.

This clonotype has just a few counts. The V and J genes are TRBV24-1 and TRBJ2-2; D not certain. The CDR3 contains 12 residues. Trimming removed 5 bases from V and 6 bases from J, with 6 bases in between. CDR1 is KGHDR, CDR2 SFDVKD, per germline. DNA of the CDR3: TGTGCCACCAGTGTAAAAGCCGGGGAGCTGTTTTTT. Translated, it gives CATSVKAGELFF.

This clonotype showed up many times. The chain joins TRBV29-1 to TRBJ1-1; D unclear. V was trimmed by 6 bases and J by 1 base, leaving 15 bases between them. Germline lookup yields CDR1 SQVTM and CDR2 ANQGSEA. The CDR3 sequence is 14 residues long. CDR3 nucleotide sequence: TGCAGCGTCGACCGCAATCAAGAGAACACTGAAGCTTTCTTT. The encoded protein is CSVDRNQENTEAFF.

The chain joins TRBV7-6 to TRBJ2-5; 15 nucleotides align to TRBD2. V lost 2 bases and J lost 6; bases outside the gene matches: 10. The length of the CDR3 is 18 residues. Germline V gene lookup returns CDR1 SGHVS and CDR2 FNYEAQ. The CDR3: CASSLSATGTSGRQTQYF. The CDR3 bases are TGTGCCAGCAGCTTATCGGCTACCGGGACTAGCGGGAGGCAGACCCAGTACTTC.

This clonotype appeared many times. The V gene is TRBV28, the J gene TRBJ2-3, with TRBD2 matching 9 bases. With V trimmed by 2 bases and J by 3 bases, 6 bases remained unmatched. Germline-derived CDR1 and CDR2 are MDHEN and SYDVKM. The CDR3 is 16 residues long. The CDR3 DNA reads TGTGCCAGCAGTTTACTTAGCGGGAGATGGACAGATACGCAGTATTTT. It yields the protein CASSLLSGRWTDTQYF.

This clonotype was observed many times. The chain carries TRBV3-1 and TRBJ1-2; no firm D call. The ends were cut back, 4 bases at V and 6 bases at J, with 12 bases in the middle. CDR3 length: 13 residues. CDR1 LGHDT and CDR2 YNNKEL come from the germline V gene (reference sequence). The CDR3 DNA sequence: TGTGCCAGCAGCCCGGACGAAGGGCATGGCTACACCTTC. Translation: CASSPDEGHGYTF.

V gene TRBV20-1 combines with J gene TRBJ2-7; possible D gene TRBD2, 6 bases. V was shortened by 6 bases and J by 7 bases, with 25 bases between the two germline ends. Germline values: CDR1 DFQATT, CDR2 SNEGSKA (reference sequence). The length of the CDR3 is 15 residues. CDR3 sequence: CSAVVLRTGGGEQYF. CDR3 DNA sequence: TGCAGTGCCGTAGTTCTGAGGACTGGAGGAGGGGAGCAGTACTTC.

This clonotype was found a few times. The rearrangement joins TRBV7-6 to TRBJ2-2; D call uncertain. This CDR3 comprises 15 residues. V was clipped by 1 base and J by 1 base, with 7 bases between them. The germline V gene has CDR1 SGHVS and CDR2 FNYEAQ. The chain's CDR3 is CASSLVDGNTGELFF. The DNA for the CDR3 is TGTGCCAGCAGCTTAGTGGATGGGAACACCGGGGAGCTGTTTTTT.

This clonotype was seen a handful of times. The V and J genes are TRBV5-5 and TRBJ2-5; D is ambiguous. The germline CDR1 and CDR2 sequences are SGHKS and YYEKEE (reference sequence). This CDR3 has 13 residues. Trimming pared 4 bases from V and 7 bases from J, leaving 14 bases between. The CDR3 coding sequence is TGTGCCAGCAGCGATGATCCCCCTGGGACCCAGTACTTC. It translates to CASSDDPPGTQYF.

Ten or more counts support this clonotype. The rearrangement links TRBV11-2 to TRBJ2-2; weak D call: TRBD1 (6 bases). V was clipped by 5 bases and J by 0 bases, with 10 bases between them. Germline CDR1 SGHAT, CDR2 FQNNGV. CDR3 length: 15 amino acids. Here the CDR3 DNA reads TGTGCCAGCAGCCGGAGACAGGCGAACACCGGGGAGCTGTTTTTT. This encodes CASSRRQANTGELFF.

This clonotype was detected many times. The gene calls are TRBV28 and TRBJ2-7; TRBD2 might be the D (6 bases). The germline V and J ends were trimmed by 4 bases and 1 base, with 11 bases remaining between them. There are 14 residues in the CDR3. Germline CDR1 is MDHEN and CDR2 is SYDVKM. CDR3 DNA sequence: TGTGCCAGCAGTTCACCCGGGGGTTCCTACGAGCAGTACTTC. Protein sequence: CASSSPGGSYEQYF.

This clonotype was found a few times. The chain joins TRBV5-6 to TRBJ1-1; D remains unclear. The CDR3 loop spans 14 amino acids. Germline CDR1 reads SGHDT; CDR2 reads YYEEEE. Deletions cut 1 base from V and 11 bases from J, with 18 bases between. In DNA form, the CDR3 reads TGTGCCAGCAGCTTGTCGCGGGGTTGGTATGTGGCTTTCTTT. Translating it yields CASSLSRGWYVAFF.

The table lists this clonotype with a count of one. This rearrangement joins TRBV28 to TRBJ2-7; the D is unclear. This CDR3 has 11 residues. Germline assignment: CDR1 MDHEN and CDR2 SYDVKM. The ends were cut back, 7 bases at V and 1 base at J, with 5 bases in the middle. The CDR3 region is CASTASYEQYF. Written as DNA, the CDR3 is TGTGCCAGCACGGCGTCCTACGAGCAGTACTTC. Looking up the rest from reference TRBV28 and TRBJ2-7 gives the full variable domain: DVKVTQSSRYLVKRTGEKVFLECVQDMDHENMFWYRQDPGLGLRLIYFSYDVKMKEKGDIPEGYSVSREKKERFSLILESASTNQTSMYLCASTASYEQYFGPGTRLTVT.

This clonotype was found many times. The chain carries TRBV15 and TRBJ2-2, with no clear D. The CDR3 totals 16 residues. The ends were cut back, 4 bases at V and 7 bases at J, with 19 bases in the middle. Germline CDR1 is LNHNV and CDR2 is YYDKDF (reference sequence). CDR3 in amino acids: CATSTSYNMVIGELFF. Written as DNA, the CDR3 is TGTGCCACCAGCACCTCCTACAACATGGTGATCGGGGAGCTGTTTTTT.

There are many counts of this clonotype. The chain couples TRBV3-1 to TRBJ1-1; D remains unclear. V was trimmed by 4 bases and J by 2 bases, leaving 14 bases between them. The V gene's germline CDR1 is LGHDT and CDR2 YNNKEL (reference sequence). The CDR3 is made up of 15 amino acids. DNA of the CDR3: TGTGCCAGCAGCCCCCACTGGGATCCAAACACTGAAGCTTTCTTT. Translating gives CASSPHWDPNTEAFF.